The 27 T cell receptor beta chains below come from one sample, sequenced in a study of shared T cell receptors in the human thymus. The method was immunoSEQ multiplex PCR; TCRdb's version includes in-frame clones alone and lacks a portion of them. The sample lists roughly 410,000 clones, more than 85% seen once, with roughly 0.021% in the top ten. Sequenced input: thymocytes. All receptors derive from a human donor.

V is TRBV28 and J is TRBJ1-2; D unclear. CDR1 and CDR2 from the germline V gene are MDHEN and SYDVKM. Trimming shortened V by 2 bases and J by 8 bases, and 12 bases separated the two germline ends. The length of the CDR3 is 13 residues. As DNA, the CDR3 is TGTGCCAGCAGTTTAAGCCCCCTTAAGGGCTACACCTTC. Protein product: CASSLSPLKGYTF.

The chain joins TRBV7-9 to TRBJ2-7; tentative D call: TRBD1 (5 bases). The V gene's germline CDR1 is SEHNR and CDR2 FQNEAQ (reference sequence). The length of the CDR3 is 17 residues. V lost 5 bases to trimming and J lost 3 bases, with 23 bases between them. Here the CDR3 reads CASSHVPQGEWDYEQYF. Here the CDR3 DNA reads TGTGCCAGCAGCCACGTGCCTCAAGGGGAATGGGACTACGAGCAGTACTTC.

The V call is TRBV28, the J call TRBJ2-7; D uncertain. Trimming removed 7 bases from V and 4 bases from J, with 20 bases in between. The germline CDR1 and CDR2 sequences are MDHEN and SYDVKM. This CDR3 is 15 amino acids long. The CDR3 sequence is CASTIKWKGHYEQYF. The CDR3 bases are TGTGCCAGCACCATTAAATGGAAGGGCCATTACGAGCAGTACTTC.

This chain joins TRBV7-9 and TRBJ2-1; 7 bases line up with TRBD2. J was trimmed by 4 bases and V by 5 bases; bases with no gene match: 17. CDR3 length equals 18 residues. CDR1 is SEHNR and CDR2 is FQNEAQ in the germline V gene (reference sequence). CDR3 protein: CASSRRTSPYSIYNEQFF. In nucleotides, the CDR3 is TGTGCCAGCAGCCGTAGGACTAGTCCCTACTCGATTTACAATGAGCAGTTCTTC.

J is TRBJ2-3 and V is TRBV6-5; TRBD2 matches 12 bases. Trimming at V came to 5 bases and at J to 4 bases, leaving 4 bases not matched to a gene. This CDR3 region has 15 residues. Germline-derived CDR1 and CDR2 are MNHEY and SVGAGI. The CDR3 protein is CASSNLAGGPDTQYF. The CDR3 DNA sequence: TGTGCCAGCAGTAATCTAGCGGGAGGGCCAGATACGCAGTATTTT.

The rearrangement links TRBV30 to TRBJ2-7, with no clear D. The germline V gene encodes CDR1 GTSNPN and CDR2 SVGIG (reference sequence). CDR3 length: 17 residues. The germline V and J ends were trimmed by 0 bases and 5 bases, with 23 bases remaining between them. CDR3 sequence reads: CAWSVLRQTGRVHEQYF. In nucleotides, the CDR3 is TGTGCCTGGAGTGTACTCCGCCAAACGGGCCGTGTCCACGAGCAGTACTTC.

This clone was counted once. This chain uses TRBV6-1 with TRBJ2-7; the D gene is possibly TRBD1 (7 bases). The V and J ends lost 4 bases and 3 bases respectively, with 22 bases between them. This CDR3 is 17 amino acids long. Germline assignment: CDR1 MNHNS and CDR2 SASEGT. The CDR3 loop reads CASSGEGQGGPLYEQYF. As DNA, the CDR3 is TGTGCCAGCAGTGGAGAGGGCCAGGGGGGACCCCTCTACGAGCAGTACTTC.

This chain links TRBV27 with TRBJ2-7; D possibly corresponds to TRBD2 (5 bases). CDR1 and CDR2 (germline): MNHEY, SMNVEV (reference sequence). The CDR3 is 17 amino acids. Trimming stripped 5 bases from V and 7 bases from J, with 27 bases between. The CDR3, as DNA: TGTGCCAGCAGTCTAAAAGGCTTACTAGTGGTCCGGGGAGAGCAGTACTTC. Its translation is CASSLKGLLVVRGEQYF.

The chain couples TRBV7-9 to TRBJ2-3; TRBD2 aligns across 7 bases. There are 13 residues in the CDR3. CDR1 and CDR2 from the germline V gene are SEHNR and FQNEAQ (reference sequence). V dropped 5 bases and J dropped 5; count of bases not matched to a gene: 4. The CDR3 DNA sequence: TGTGCCAGCAGCCCGACTAGCTTAGATACGCAGTATTTT. Encoded protein: CASSPTSLDTQYF.

The chain uses TRBV28 and TRBJ2-1; D is uncertain. Germline assignment: CDR1 MDHEN and CDR2 SYDVKM. V lost 1 base and J lost 8, with 18 bases in between. This CDR3 is 16 amino acids long. The CDR3 region is CASSLSYVPYRDEQFF. CDR3 DNA sequence: TGTGCCAGCAGTTTATCGTATGTACCCTATAGAGATGAGCAGTTCTTC.

The chain combines TRBV10-3 with TRBJ2-3, with TRBD2 as a possible D gene (6 bases). CDR3 length: 16 residues. V lost 0 bases and J 6 bases, leaving 16 bases between the germline ends. Germline assignment: CDR1 ENHRY and CDR2 SYGVKD. The CDR3: CAISESPGVPLDTQYF. Here the CDR3 DNA reads TGTGCCATCAGTGAGTCCCCGGGGGTCCCGTTGGATACGCAGTATTTT.

The rearrangement joins TRBV5-6 to TRBJ2-5, with 7 bases aligning to TRBD2. CDR1 is SGHDT and CDR2 is YYEEEE in the germline V gene. The junction had 11 bases not matched to a gene; V was cut back by 2 bases and J by 1 base. The CDR3 runs 17 residues. CDR3 DNA: TGTGCCAGCAGCTTAATAATGACTAGCAGGGCCCAAGAGACCCAGTACTTC. It yields the protein CASSLIMTSRAQETQYF.

V gene TRBV6-4 combines with J gene TRBJ2-2; 9 bases are shared with TRBD1. After removal of 5 bases from V and 1 base from J, the junction contained 11 bases not matched to a gene. The CDR3 totals 18 residues. The germline gives CDR1 MRHNA, CDR2 SNTAGT. The CDR3 region has the DNA TGTGCCAGCAGTTACAGGGGGCGCAGCCGATTGAACACCGGGGAGCTGTTTTTT. Protein: CASSYRGRSRLNTGELFF.

The chain uses TRBV4-1 and TRBJ2-7, with a weak D call TRBD1 (6 bases). CDR1 and CDR2 (germline): MGHRA, YSYEKL. The CDR3 length is 15 residues. Trimming removed 0 bases at V and 6 bases at J, with 15 bases between. The CDR3 spells CASSQDQGRVGEQYF. The CDR3 nucleotides are TGCGCCAGCAGCCAAGACCAGGGGCGGGTTGGCGAGCAGTACTTC.

The J gene is TRBJ1-2, the V gene TRBV5-1, with D possibly being TRBD1 (5 bases). Germline V gene data show CDR1 as SGHRS and CDR2 as YFSETQ. CDR3 length equals 15 residues. Trimming removed 0 bases at V and 8 bases at J, with 17 bases between. The CDR3 region has the DNA TGCGCCAGCAGCTTGGCCGGTTCAGGGAGTGGCGGCTACACCTTC. Translation gives CASSLAGSGSGGYTF.

V and J are TRBV5-4 and TRBJ2-1; D is perhaps TRBD2 (5 bases). Between the trimmed V and J ends, which lost 2 bases and 8 bases, there was a span of 14 bases. There are 14 residues in the CDR3. Germline CDR1 reads SGHNT; CDR2 reads YYREEE (reference sequence). The CDR3 is CASSFRASIDEQFF. CDR3 coding DNA: TGTGCCAGCAGCTTCCGGGCTAGCATCGATGAGCAGTTCTTC.

The chain combines TRBV7-3 with TRBJ2-5; D remains ambiguous. V was shortened by 5 bases and J by 2 bases, with 12 bases between the two germline ends. Looked up from germline, CDR1 is SGHTA and CDR2 is FQGTGA. The CDR3 is 14 residues long. The CDR3 DNA reads as TGTGCCAGCAGCCTCATGTACGGGCAAGAGACCCAGTACTTC. Protein: CASSLMYGQETQYF. The full variable domain, completed using reference TRBV7-3 and TRBJ2-5, is GAGVSQTPSNKVTEKGKYVELRCDPISGHTALYWYRQSLGQGPEFLIYFQGTGAADDSGLPNDRFFAVRPEGSVSTLKIQRTERGDSAVYLCASSLMYGQETQYFGPGTRLLVL.

The chain links TRBV7-6 to TRBJ2-7; 9 bases are a match to TRBD1. V was clipped by 2 bases and J by 7 bases; unmatched bases: 3. Germline V CDR1 and CDR2: SGHVS, FNYEAQ. There are 13 residues in the CDR3. As DNA, the CDR3 is TGTGCCAGCAGCTTAAACAGGGGGCGGGAGCAGTACTTC. This encodes CASSLNRGREQYF.

The rearrangement links TRBV7-9 to TRBJ2-5; 8 positions match TRBD2. V was pared by 1 base and J by 1 base, with 5 bases of the junction left unmatched. Germline lookup yields CDR1 SEHNR and CDR2 FQNEAQ (reference sequence). The CDR3 runs to 16 residues. The CDR3 coding sequence is TGTGCCAGCAGCTTAGAACGGACTAGCTTCCAAGAGACCCAGTACTTC. It is translated as CASSLERTSFQETQYF.

The chain joins TRBV5-1 to TRBJ2-7; 12 bases map to TRBD2. CDR1 and CDR2 (germline): SGHRS, YFSETQ. Trimming removed 4 bases from V and 2 bases from J; junction bases left unmatched: 7. CDR3 length: 16 amino acids. CDR3 DNA: TGCGCCAGCAGCCCTATTAGACTAGCGGGGGCCTACGAGCAGTACTTC. Amino acids: CASSPIRLAGAYEQYF.

The gene calls are TRBV4-2 and TRBJ2-7; 13 bases line up with TRBD2. The ends lost 4 bases at V and 5 bases at J; junction bases unmatched: 8. The CDR3 extends over 16 amino acids. Germline loops: CDR1 LGHNA, CDR2 YNFKEQ. The CDR3 DNA reads as TGTGCCAGCAGCCCGGGACTAGCGGGATGTGGCCACGAGCAGTACTTC. Its translation is CASSPGLAGCGHEQYF.

The chain joins TRBV5-1 to TRBJ1-1, with D tentatively TRBD1 (6 bases). V was cut by 0 bases and J by 5 bases, with 14 bases left in between. Germline V gives CDR1 SGHRS, CDR2 YFSETQ. CDR3 size: 15 residues. The CDR3 region has the DNA TGCGCCAGCAGCTTGGCGGCAGGGAGGGGGACTGAAGCTTTCTTT. Residues: CASSLAAGRGTEAFF.

The chain combines TRBV4-1 with TRBJ2-1, with TRBD2 identical over 13 bases. V trimming: 0 bases; J trimming: 5 bases; junction bases outside the gene matches: 10. The length of the CDR3 is 19 residues. CDR1 is MGHRA and CDR2 is YSYEKL in the germline V gene. In DNA form, the CDR3 reads TGCGCCAGCAGCCAAGAAGTCAGGACTAGCGGGAGTAAAAACAATGAGCAGTTCTTC. Translating gives CASSQEVRTSGSKNNEQFF.

V is TRBV7-9 and J is TRBJ2-7; TRBD2 agrees at 12 bases. Germline V CDR1 and CDR2: SEHNR, FQNEAQ (reference sequence). This CDR3 comprises 15 residues. With 5 bases clipped from V and 2 bases from J, the junction kept 4 bases outside the gene matches. CDR3 in DNA: TGTGCCAGCAGCCCCCGGACTAGCGGGACCTACGAGCAGTACTTC. It yields the protein CASSPRTSGTYEQYF.

This chain connects TRBV28 to TRBJ2-7; 7 nucleotides agree with TRBD2. Germline values: CDR1 MDHEN, CDR2 SYDVKM. The V gene end was trimmed by 4 bases and the J gene end by 2 bases; junction bases not matched to a gene: 8. The CDR3 runs 15 residues. CDR3 DNA: TGTGCCAGCAGTTCCGTCTGGGGGAGGGCCTACGAGCAGTACTTC. Its translation is CASSSVWGRAYEQYF. The variable domain in full, completed from reference TRBV28 and TRBJ2-7, reads DVKVTQSSRYLVKRTGEKVFLECVQDMDHENMFWYRQDPGLGLRLIYFSYDVKMKEKGDIPEGYSVSREKKERFSLILESASTNQTSMYLCASSSVWGRAYEQYFGPGTRLTVT.

V usage is TRBV7-8 and J usage is TRBJ2-3; 7 bases map to TRBD1. Per the germline V gene, CDR1 is SGHVS and CDR2 is FQNEAQ. The CDR3 totals 18 residues. V shed 0 bases, J shed 5 bases, and the junction held 14 bases outside the gene matches. In nucleotides, the CDR3 is TGTGCCAGCAGCTTAGCCCTAAGGACAGGTTCCGGTGGAGATACGCAGTATTTT. It specifies CASSLALRTGSGGDTQYF.

This clone was counted between two and nine times. The chain joins TRBV9 to TRBJ2-7; tentatively, D is TRBD1 (6 bases). Germline V gene sequence: CDR1 SGDLS, CDR2 YYNGEE. The CDR3 totals 17 residues. Between the trimmed V and J ends, which lost 3 bases and 3 bases, there was a span of 22 bases. The CDR3 reads CASSGSRPDREVYEQYF. CDR3 nucleotides: TGTGCCAGCAGCGGATCTCGACCGGACAGAGAGGTCTACGAGCAGTACTTC.